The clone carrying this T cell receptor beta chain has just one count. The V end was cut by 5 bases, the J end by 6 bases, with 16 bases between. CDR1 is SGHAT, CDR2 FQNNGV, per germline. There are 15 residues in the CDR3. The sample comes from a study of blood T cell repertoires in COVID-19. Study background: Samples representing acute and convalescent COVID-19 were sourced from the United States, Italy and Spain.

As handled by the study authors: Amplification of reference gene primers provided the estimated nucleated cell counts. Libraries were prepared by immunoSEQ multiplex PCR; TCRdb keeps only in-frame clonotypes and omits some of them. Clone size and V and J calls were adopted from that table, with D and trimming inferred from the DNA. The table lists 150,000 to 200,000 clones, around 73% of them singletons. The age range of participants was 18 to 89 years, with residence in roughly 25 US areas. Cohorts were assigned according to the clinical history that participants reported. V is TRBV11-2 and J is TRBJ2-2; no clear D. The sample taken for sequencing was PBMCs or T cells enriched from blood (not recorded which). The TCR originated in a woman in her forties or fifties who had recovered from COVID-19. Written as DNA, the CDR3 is TGTGCCAGCAGCCCTCTGGCGGAAGGTGCCGGGGAGCTGTTTTTT. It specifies CASSPLAEGAGELFF.